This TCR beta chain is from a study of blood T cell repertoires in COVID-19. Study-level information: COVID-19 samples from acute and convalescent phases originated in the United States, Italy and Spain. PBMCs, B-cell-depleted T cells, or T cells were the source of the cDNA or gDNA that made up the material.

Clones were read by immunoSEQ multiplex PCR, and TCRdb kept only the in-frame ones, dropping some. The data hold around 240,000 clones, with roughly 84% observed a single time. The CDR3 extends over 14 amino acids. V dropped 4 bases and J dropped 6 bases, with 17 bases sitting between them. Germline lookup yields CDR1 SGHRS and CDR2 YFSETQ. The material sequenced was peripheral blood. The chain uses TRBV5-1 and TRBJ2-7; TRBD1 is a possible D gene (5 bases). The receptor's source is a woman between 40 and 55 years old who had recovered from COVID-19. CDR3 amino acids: CASSPTAPPGEQYF. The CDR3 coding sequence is TGCGCCAGCAGCCCGACAGCCCCACCCGGCGAGCAGTACTTC. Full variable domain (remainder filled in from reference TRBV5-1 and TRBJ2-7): KAGVTQTPRYLIKTRGQQVTLSCSPISGHRSVSWYQQTPGQGLQFLFEYFSETQRNKGNFPGRFSGRQFSNSRSEMNVSTLELGDSALYLCASSPTAPPGEQYFGPGTRLTVT.